This T cell receptor (beta chain) was profiled in a study of OX40 agonist ivuxolimab in advanced cancers. Study information: Participants averaged approximately 60 years of age (range about 23 to 79) and were over 75% male. Study-wide findings and caveats: Relative to CD4+ cells, CD8+ T cells on average had more expanded clones. Antigen specificity remained undetermined for the expanded peripheral T cells.

The data were produced by immunoSEQ multiplex PCR, yet TCRdb's version contains in-frame clones alone and is incomplete. Of 70,000 to 95,000 clones detected, about 86% appear once; the ten largest clones hold 5.5% to 7%. This CDR3 comprises 16 residues. The germline gives CDR1 ENHRY, CDR2 SYGVKD. With 3 bases clipped from V and 9 bases from J, the junction kept 11 bases outside the gene matches. Worth noting for this clone: Its specificity is unknown.

Sequencing was performed on CD4+ or CD8+ T cells sorted from blood, taken in a trial of the OX40 agonist ivuxolimab. The chain is built from TRBV10-3 and TRBJ2-1; TRBD2 matches at 10 bases. The source is an adult with an advanced solid tumor such as melanoma, head and neck, liver or kidney cancer. The chain's CDR3 is CAISEINSGRRGEQFF. The DNA of the CDR3 is TGTGCCATCAGTGAAATAAATAGCGGGAGGAGGGGTGAGCAGTTCTTC.